What follows describes a single T cell receptor (beta chain). V gave up 8 bases and J gave up 7 bases, with 12 bases separating them. CDR3 size: 11 residues. PCR employed 60 Vbeta and 13 Jbeta primers. TCRdb's table, derived via immunoSEQ multiplex PCR, lists solely in-frame clones and lacks some. This repertoire shows about 80,000 clones, about 80% found once; its top ten account for roughly 30%. This entry belongs to a study of cytomegalovirus exposure and HLA in healthy donors. The TCR was taken from a man aged 50 to 60 in good health and CMV-seropositive. Sequencing input: PBMCs. The gene calls are TRBV5-3 and TRBJ2-5; D gene ambiguous. TRBV5-3 belongs to the ORF category, with a function that is uncertain. The CDR3 DNA sequence: TGTGCCAGGAGGCCTCTGGTGACCCAGTACTTC. Amino acid sequence: CARRPLVTQYF.